This passage covers 17 T cell receptor beta chains from one sample sequenced in a study of technical replicates of blood from a few donors. TCRdb's copy holds only in-frame clones and misses some; the assay was immunoSEQ multiplex PCR. Of just under 60,000 clones listed, approximately 94% were seen once; the top ten hold under 3%. Sequenced: PBMCs. These receptors all come from a human donor in good health. Some clones in this sample may be carry-over from other donors' samples.

This chain links TRBV5-1 with TRBJ2-1, with TRBD2 identical over 9 bases. The germline V gene encodes CDR1 SGHRS and CDR2 YFSETQ. This CDR3 has 16 residues. J lost 0 bases, V lost 5 bases, and 6 bases had no gene match. The CDR3 DNA is TGCGCCAGCAGTCGAATTAGCGGGGGCTCCTACAATGAGCAGTTCTTC. As protein: CASSRISGGSYNEQFF.

V gene TRBV5-6 combines with J gene TRBJ1-5, with 8 bases matching TRBD1. Trimming removed 2 bases from V and 4 bases from J; junction bases left unmatched: 5. The CDR3 has 15 residues. CDR1 is SGHDT, CDR2 YYEEEE, per germline. CDR3 residues: CASSLKDRENQPQHF. The DNA of the CDR3 is TGTGCCAGCAGCTTAAAGGACAGGGAAAATCAGCCCCAGCATTTT.

The V call is TRBV6-4, the J call TRBJ2-7, with D possibly being TRBD1 (5 bases). CDR3 length: 14 residues. CDR1 is MRHNA and CDR2 is SNTAGT in the germline V gene. V lost 3 bases and J 3 bases, leaving 12 bases between the germline ends. The DNA for the CDR3 is TGTGCCAGCAGTGATGCCGGCAGGGTCTACGAGCAGTACTTC. Its protein product is CASSDAGRVYEQYF.

This clone was observed once. The V gene is TRBV4-3, the J gene TRBJ2-3, with 9 bases fitting TRBD2. The CDR3 sequence is 18 residues long. With V trimmed by 0 bases and J by 1 base, 8 bases remained unmatched. Germline CDR1 LGHNA, CDR2 YSLEER. CDR3: CASSQEGLSGSRTDTQYF. CDR3 DNA: TGCGCCAGCAGCCAAGAGGGGCTTAGCGGGAGTCGCACAGATACGCAGTATTTT.

The V call is TRBV19, the J call TRBJ2-1; 8 bases agree with TRBD2. Germline V gives CDR1 LNHDA, CDR2 SQIVND (reference sequence). The CDR3 is 13 amino acids. The junction had 6 bases not matched to a gene; V was cut back by 7 bases and J by 7 bases. The CDR3 coding sequence is TGTGCCAGTAAGAATAGCGGGGCTAATGAGCAGTTCTTC. It translates to CASKNSGANEQFF.

V usage is TRBV9 and J usage is TRBJ1-5; D is perhaps TRBD1 (6 bases). The germline V gene has CDR1 SGDLS and CDR2 YYNGEE. The V gene lost 1 base and the J gene lost 6 bases, with 23 bases spanning the gap. CDR3 length: 18 amino acids. The CDR3 region has the DNA TGTGCCAGCAGCGTAAAACCCCCCGTGGGGGGGGGCGGTCAGCCCCAGCATTTT. Encoded protein: CASSVKPPVGGGGQPQHF.

The chain links TRBV19 to TRBJ1-1, with a possible D match to TRBD1 (5 bases). Trimming removed 6 bases from V and 2 bases from J, with 13 bases in between. CDR3 length: 14 amino acids. CDR1 LNHDA and CDR2 SQIVND come from the germline V gene (reference sequence). The CDR3 DNA sequence: TGTGCCAGTAGGATTCCAGGGTACAACACTGAAGCTTTCTTT. Residues: CASRIPGYNTEAFF.

The chain joins TRBV4-1 to TRBJ2-2; 9 nucleotides line up with TRBD2. The V gene's germline CDR1 is MGHRA and CDR2 YSYEKL. V shed 4 bases, J shed 4 bases, and the junction held 10 bases outside the gene matches. The CDR3 is 17 residues long. The DNA of the CDR3 is TGCGCCAGCAGCCGTGCAAACATGGGACTAGCCACCGGGGAGCTGTTTTTT. As protein: CASSRANMGLATGELFF.

This chain joins TRBV9 and TRBJ1-2, with 8 bases lining up with TRBD1. CDR1 SGDLS and CDR2 YYNGEE come from the germline V gene. J lost 8 bases, V lost 1 base, and 10 bases had no gene match. CDR3 length: 15 residues. CDR3 sequence (DNA): TGTGCCAGCAGCGTAACAGGGGGAATAGAAGGAGGCTACACCTTC. Protein: CASSVTGGIEGGYTF.

The chain recombines TRBV5-1 with TRBJ2-3; perhaps TRBD1 as D (6 bases). Per germline, CDR1 SGHRS and CDR2 YFSETQ. The CDR3 covers 14 residues. Trimming pared 4 bases from V and 2 bases from J, leaving 11 bases between. The CDR3 DNA reads as TGCGCCAGCAGCCCCGGACAGATCACAGATACGCAGTATTTT. This gives the protein CASSPGQITDTQYF.

The rearrangement joins TRBV7-3 to TRBJ2-2; 10 bases agree with TRBD2. Germline CDR1 is SGHTA and CDR2 is FQGTGA. The CDR3 is 17 residues long. The V segment lost 4 bases and the J segment 3 bases; nucleotides outside the gene matches: 8. The CDR3 DNA sequence: TGTGCCAGCAGCTCCCTAGCGACTAGCGGGTACACCGGGGAGCTGTTTTTT. This codes for CASSSLATSGYTGELFF.

This clone was seen just once. CDR3 sequence (DNA): TGTGCCAGCTCACCCCTGTTTAGCGGGAAATCCTACGAGCAGTACTTC. Its protein product is CASSPLFSGKSYEQYF. This chain connects TRBV18 to TRBJ2-7; TRBD2 agrees at 8 bases. Germline CDR1 reads KGHSH; CDR2 reads LQKENI. V was pared by 3 bases and J by 1 base, with 8 bases of the junction left unmatched. The CDR3 is made up of 16 amino acids.

The J gene is TRBJ1-2, the V gene TRBV15, with a tentative D call TRBD1 (5 bases). CDR1 is LNHNV and CDR2 is YYDKDF in the germline V gene (reference sequence). Trimming stripped 6 bases from V and 0 bases from J, with 8 bases between. The CDR3 is made up of 13 amino acids. The DNA for the CDR3 is TGTGCCACCAGTGGGGGGACTAACTATGGCTACACCTTC. It is translated as CATSGGTNYGYTF.

The CDR3: CASSLWTSGTSYNEQFF. CDR3 nucleotides: TGTGCCAGCAGTTTGTGGACTAGCGGGACATCCTACAATGAGCAGTTCTTC. V and J are TRBV28 and TRBJ2-1; 12 bases are shared with TRBD2. The CDR3 has 17 residues. Germline lookup yields CDR1 MDHEN and CDR2 SYDVKM. Germline trimming cut 3 bases from V and 1 base from J; bases unmatched to any gene: 4.

The chain couples TRBV5-1 to TRBJ2-4; D may be TRBD1 (7 bases). Between the trimmed V and J ends, which lost 0 bases and 6 bases, there was a span of 13 bases. The germline gives CDR1 SGHRS, CDR2 YFSETQ. The CDR3 loop spans 15 amino acids. CDR3 in amino acids: CASSLVGGTANIQYF. The CDR3 DNA follows: TGCGCCAGCAGCTTGGTAGGCGGGACAGCAAACATTCAGTACTTC.

On this clone itself: The sample contains more than one DNA sequence encoding this CDR3. The chain joins TRBV19 to TRBJ1-2; TRBD1 aligns across 11 bases. Germline V gene data show CDR1 as LNHDA and CDR2 as SQIVND (reference sequence). Trimming at V came to 4 bases and at J to 4 bases, leaving 8 bases not matched to a gene. The CDR3 sequence is 16 residues long. The CDR3 DNA sequence: TGTGCCAGTAGTAGACAAGGACAGGGGGCTGGCTATGGCTACACCTTC. This sequence encodes CASSRQGQGAGYGYTF.

This chain uses TRBV5-1 with TRBJ1-6; 9 bases match TRBD1. Germline trimming cut 4 bases from V and 5 bases from J; bases unmatched to any gene: 7. This CDR3 is built from 16 residues. CDR1 is SGHRS and CDR2 is YFSETQ in the germline V gene. The CDR3 reads CASSPQGQGNNSPLHF. CDR3 DNA: TGCGCCAGCAGCCCTCAGGGACAGGGAAATAATTCACCCCTCCACTTT.